The T cell receptor beta chain described here comes from a study of T cell responses to AZD1222 COVID-19 vaccine. Broader study findings: The study reported that nearly half of spike-specific TCRs target unmutated variant regions.

TCRdb's copy holds only in-frame clones and misses some; the assay was immunoSEQ multiplex PCR. The data contain around 120,000 clones, around 89% of them singletons. Worth noting for this clone: The antigen is undetermined.

Between the trimmed V and J ends, which lost 7 bases and 12 bases, there was a span of 22 bases. The CDR3 length is 13 residues. Germline V gives CDR1 SQVTM, CDR2 ANQGSEA. The material sequenced was peripheral blood, taken on day 0 of AZD1222 vaccination. The source of this sequence is an adult in good health. This rearrangement joins TRBV29-1 to TRBJ2-1; a possible D gene is TRBD1 (6 bases). Here the CDR3 DNA reads TGCAGCGCGAACCAGGGGATCGCCCAGGTGCAGTTCTTC. This gives the protein CSANQGIAQVQFF.